Listed below are T cell receptor beta chains from one sample, sequenced in a study of T cell responses to AZD1222 COVID-19 vaccine. Profiled with immunoSEQ multiplex PCR; TCRdb holds only in-frame clones, not every one. The repertoire shows around 150,000 clones; the top ten hold about 2%. Sequences were obtained from peripheral blood. The source is an adult in good health. CDR3s include the opening cysteine and the closing phenylalanine or tryptophan. A D gene is named only where the DNA matches it firmly.

d_gene,v_gene,len,j_gene,CDR3aa
TRBD2,TRBV5-1,17,TRBJ2-4,CASRGTSGDSAKNIQYF
.,TRBV5-6,16,TRBJ1-5,CASSLFSEHSNQPQHF
.,TRBV6-2/TRBV6-3,14,TRBJ1-2,CASSYRRAFYGYTF
TRBD1,TRBV15,15,TRBJ2-7,CATSREPGQSYEQYF
.,TRBV7-2,17,TRBJ1-2,CASSRLGQFPPSQGYTF
.,TRBV5-5,13,TRBJ1-1,CASSFWMNTEAFF
.,TRBV5-1,15,TRBJ2-7,CASRIGPGVAYEQYF
.,TRBV5-1,15,TRBJ1-1,CATRYGEGPNTEAFF
.,TRBV19,14,TRBJ1-6,CASSIGGSTSPLHF
.,TRBV6-5,15,TRBJ1-5,CASSYRQGINQPQHF
TRBD1,TRBV12-3/TRBV12-4,13,TRBJ1-2,CASSGDRGNGYTF
.,TRBV7-3,13,TRBJ2-1,CASSSIPDNEQFF
TRBD1,TRBV2,15,TRBJ2-1,CASRFQGARDNEQFF
.,TRBV13,14,TRBJ2-5,CASSLGGAGETQYF
.,TRBV2,15,TRBJ2-7,CASSFGTPRDYEQYF